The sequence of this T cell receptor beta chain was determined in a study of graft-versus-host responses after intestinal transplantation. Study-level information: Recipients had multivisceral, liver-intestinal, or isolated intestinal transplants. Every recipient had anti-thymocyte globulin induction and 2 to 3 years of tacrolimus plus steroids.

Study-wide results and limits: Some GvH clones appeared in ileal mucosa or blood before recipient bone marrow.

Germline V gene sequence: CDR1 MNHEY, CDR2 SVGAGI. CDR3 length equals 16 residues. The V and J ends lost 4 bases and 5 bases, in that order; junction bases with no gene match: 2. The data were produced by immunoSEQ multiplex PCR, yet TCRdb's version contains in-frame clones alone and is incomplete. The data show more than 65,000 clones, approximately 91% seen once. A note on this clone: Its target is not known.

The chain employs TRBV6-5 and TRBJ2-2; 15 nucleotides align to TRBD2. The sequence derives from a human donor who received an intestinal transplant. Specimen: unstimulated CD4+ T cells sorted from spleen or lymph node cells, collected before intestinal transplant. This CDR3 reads CASSWGLAGGTGELFF. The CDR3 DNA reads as TGTGCCAGCAGTTGGGGACTAGCGGGAGGAACCGGGGAGCTGTTTTTT.